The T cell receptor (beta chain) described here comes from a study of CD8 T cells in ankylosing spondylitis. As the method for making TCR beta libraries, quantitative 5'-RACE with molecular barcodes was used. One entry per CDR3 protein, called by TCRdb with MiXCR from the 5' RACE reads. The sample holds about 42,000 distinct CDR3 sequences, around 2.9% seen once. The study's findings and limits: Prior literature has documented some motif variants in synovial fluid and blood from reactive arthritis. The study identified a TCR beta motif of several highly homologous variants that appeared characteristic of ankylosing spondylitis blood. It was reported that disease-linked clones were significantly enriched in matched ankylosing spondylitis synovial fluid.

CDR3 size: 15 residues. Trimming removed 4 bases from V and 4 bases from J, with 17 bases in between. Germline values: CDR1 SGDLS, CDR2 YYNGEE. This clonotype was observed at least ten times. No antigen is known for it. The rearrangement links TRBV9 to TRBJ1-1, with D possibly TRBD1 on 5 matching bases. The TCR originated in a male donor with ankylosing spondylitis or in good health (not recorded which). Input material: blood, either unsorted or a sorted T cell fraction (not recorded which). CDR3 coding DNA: TGTGCCAGCAGCTCCCAGTCAGGGATGAGCACTGAAGCTTTCTTT. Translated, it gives CASSSQSGMSTEAFF.